The 5 T cell receptor beta chains below come from one sample, sequenced in a study of cytomegalovirus exposure and HLA in healthy donors (dated by TCRdb to the late 2010s). Library preparation employed the immunoSEQ multiplex PCR assay. A mixture of 60 forward primers for TCR Vbeta segments and 13 reverse primers for TCR Jbeta segments was used in the multiplex PCR. TCRdb retrieved this table from immuneACCESS and kept in-frame rearrangements only. Not all clones are present; in checked studies, unresolved V genes account for under half, and no reason is known for the remainder. This sample holds about 84,000 clones; 55% to 65% were observed only once. Around 16% of the sample is held by the ten biggest clonotypes. Sequencing was performed on PBMCs. These TCRs come from a woman in her forties in good health and CMV-seropositive.

The chain combines TRBV4-3 with TRBJ2-2, with 14 bases fitting TRBD2. The CDR3 spans 16 residues. Germline assignment: CDR1 LGHNA and CDR2 YSLEER. The trim removed 5 bases at V and 6 bases at J, leaving 5 bases unmatched. CDR3 protein: CASSYRLAGGSGELFF. The CDR3 bases are TGCGCCAGCAGCTACAGACTAGCGGGAGGGTCCGGGGAGCTGTTTTTT.

The rearrangement uses TRBV7-2 and TRBJ2-2; D is unresolved. The CDR3 spans 13 residues. The germline gives CDR1 SGHTA, CDR2 FQGNSA. V was shortened by 1 base and J by 10 bases, with 10 bases between the two germline ends. Here the CDR3 reads CASSLDRSVELFF. Here the CDR3 DNA reads TGTGCCAGCAGCTTAGATAGGAGTGTGGAGCTGTTTTTT.

This chain links TRBV5-4 with TRBJ2-2; 7 positions match TRBD1. The CDR3 length is 16 residues. V lost 3 bases and J lost 8; bases outside the gene matches: 13. Germline-derived CDR1 and CDR2 are SGHNT and YYREEE (reference sequence). The CDR3, as DNA: TGTGCCAGCAGCTCCCGGTTCAACAGGGGTGGTGGGGAGCTGTTTTTT. Its translation: CASSSRFNRGGGELFF.

V and J are TRBV4-1 and TRBJ1-1; TRBD1 matches at 7 bases. This CDR3 contains 15 residues. Germline V lookup: CDR1 MGHRA, CDR2 YSYEKL. The J segment lost 1 base and the V segment lost 2 bases, leaving 4 bases of the junction unmatched. CDR3 bases: TGCGCCAGCAGCCAAAGGGACAGACAGAACACTGAAGCTTTCTTT. Translating gives CASSQRDRQNTEAFF.

J is TRBJ1-2 and V is TRBV20-1; no definite D call. The CDR3 runs to 11 residues. V lost 3 bases, J lost 7 bases, and 9 bases lay in between. Germline assignment: CDR1 DFQATT and CDR2 SNEGSKA (reference sequence). The CDR3 DNA follows: TGCAGTGCTAGGCTTACGCGTGGCTACACCTTC. Amino acid sequence: CSARLTRGYTF.